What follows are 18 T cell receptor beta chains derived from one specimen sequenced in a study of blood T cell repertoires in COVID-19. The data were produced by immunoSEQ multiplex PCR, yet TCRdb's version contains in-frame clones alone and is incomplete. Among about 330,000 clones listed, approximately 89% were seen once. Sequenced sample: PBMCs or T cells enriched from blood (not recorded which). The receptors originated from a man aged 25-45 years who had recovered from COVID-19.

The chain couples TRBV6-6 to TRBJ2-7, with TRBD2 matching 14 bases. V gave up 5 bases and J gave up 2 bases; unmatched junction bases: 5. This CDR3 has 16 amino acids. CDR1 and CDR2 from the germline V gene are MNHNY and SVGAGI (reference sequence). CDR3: CASSLGTSGGPYEQYF. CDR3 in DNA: TGTGCCAGCAGTCTCGGGACTAGCGGGGGCCCCTACGAGCAGTACTTC.

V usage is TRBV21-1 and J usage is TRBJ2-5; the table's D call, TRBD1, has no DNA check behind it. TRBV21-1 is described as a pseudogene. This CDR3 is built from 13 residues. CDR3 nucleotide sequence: TGTGCCAGTCTCAGGGGGTGCCAAGAGACCCAGTACTTC. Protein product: CASLRGCQETQYF.

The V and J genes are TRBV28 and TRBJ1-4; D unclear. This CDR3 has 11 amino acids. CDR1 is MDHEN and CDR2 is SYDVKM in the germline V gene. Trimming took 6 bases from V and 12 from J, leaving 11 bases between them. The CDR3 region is CASSGRTQLFF. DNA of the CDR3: TGTGCCAGCAGCGGGAGGACTCAACTGTTTTTT. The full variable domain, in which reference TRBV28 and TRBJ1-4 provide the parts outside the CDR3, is DVKVTQSSRYLVKRTGEKVFLECVQDMDHENMFWYRQDPGLGLRLIYFSYDVKMKEKGDIPEGYSVSREKKERFSLILESASTNQTSMYLCASSGRTQLFFGSGTQLSVL.

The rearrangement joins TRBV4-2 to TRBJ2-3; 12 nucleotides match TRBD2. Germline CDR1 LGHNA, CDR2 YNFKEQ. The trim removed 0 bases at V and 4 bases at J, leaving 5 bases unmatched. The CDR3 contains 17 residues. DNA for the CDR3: TGTGCCAGCAGCCAAGATACCGGGACTAGCGGGTCAGATACGCAGTATTTT. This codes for CASSQDTGTSGSDTQYF.

In nucleotides, the CDR3 is TGTGCCAGCAGCCCAGGGGGGAATTCTGGAAACACCATATATTTT. Protein: CASSPGGNSGNTIYF. This chain connects TRBV7-6 to TRBJ1-3; 7 bases line up with TRBD1. CDR1 is SGHVS and CDR2 is FNYEAQ in the germline V gene. V lost 5 bases and J lost 1; bases outside the gene matches: 5. This CDR3 is 15 amino acids long.

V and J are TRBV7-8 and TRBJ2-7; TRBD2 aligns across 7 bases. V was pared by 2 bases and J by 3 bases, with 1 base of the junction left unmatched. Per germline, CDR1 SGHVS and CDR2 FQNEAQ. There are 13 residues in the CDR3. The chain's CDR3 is CASSLQRGYEQYF. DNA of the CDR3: TGTGCCAGCAGCTTACAGCGGGGCTACGAGCAGTACTTC. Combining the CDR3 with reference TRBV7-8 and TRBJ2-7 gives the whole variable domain GAGVSQSPRYKVAKRGQDVALRCDPISGHVSLFWYQQALGQGPEFLTYFQNEAQLDKSGLPSDRFFAERPEGSVSTLKIQRTQQEDSAVYLCASSLQRGYEQYFGPGTRLTVT.

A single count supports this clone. The CDR3 nucleotides read TGCGCCAGCAGCTTGGATAGGAGCATGAACACTGAAGCTTTCTTT. It codes for CASSLDRSMNTEAFF. V and J are TRBV5-1 and TRBJ1-1, with D uncertain. V lost 0 bases and J 0 bases, leaving 9 bases between the germline ends. The CDR3 sequence is 15 residues long. From germline, CDR1 is SGHRS and CDR2 YFSETQ.

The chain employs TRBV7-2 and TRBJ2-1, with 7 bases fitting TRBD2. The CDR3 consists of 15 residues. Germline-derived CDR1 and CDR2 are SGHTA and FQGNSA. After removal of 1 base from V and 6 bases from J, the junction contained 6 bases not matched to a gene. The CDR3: CASSLEGTIINEQFF. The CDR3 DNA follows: TGTGCCAGCAGCTTAGAGGGGACTATTATCAATGAGCAGTTCTTC. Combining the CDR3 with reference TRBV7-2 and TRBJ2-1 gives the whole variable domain GAGVSQSPSNKVTEKGKDVELRCDPISGHTALYWYRQSLGQGLEFLIYFQGNSAPDKSGLPSDRFSAERTGGSVSTLTIQRTQQEDSAVYLCASSLEGTIINEQFFGPGTRLTVL.

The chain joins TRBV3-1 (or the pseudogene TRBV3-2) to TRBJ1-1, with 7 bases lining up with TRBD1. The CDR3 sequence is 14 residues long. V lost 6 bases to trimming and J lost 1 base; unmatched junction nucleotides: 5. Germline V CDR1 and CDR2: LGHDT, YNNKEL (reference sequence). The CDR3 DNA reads TGTGCCAGCAGTTCAGGGGGGCAGAACACTGAAGCTTTCTTT. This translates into CASSSGGQNTEAFF.

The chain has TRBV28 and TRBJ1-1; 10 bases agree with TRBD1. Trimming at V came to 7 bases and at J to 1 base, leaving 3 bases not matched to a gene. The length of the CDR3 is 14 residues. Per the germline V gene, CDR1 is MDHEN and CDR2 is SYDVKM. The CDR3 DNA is TGTGCCAGCACCCGACAGGGGGCGAACACTGAAGCTTTCTTT. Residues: CASTRQGANTEAFF.

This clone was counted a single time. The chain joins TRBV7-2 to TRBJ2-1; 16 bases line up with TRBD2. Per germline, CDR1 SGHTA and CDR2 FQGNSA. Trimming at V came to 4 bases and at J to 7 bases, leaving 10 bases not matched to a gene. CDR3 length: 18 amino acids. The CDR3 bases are TGTGCCAGCAGCTCCCTACCGGGACTAGCGGGGGGGCAGAATGAGCAGTTCTTC. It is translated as CASSSLPGLAGGQNEQFF.

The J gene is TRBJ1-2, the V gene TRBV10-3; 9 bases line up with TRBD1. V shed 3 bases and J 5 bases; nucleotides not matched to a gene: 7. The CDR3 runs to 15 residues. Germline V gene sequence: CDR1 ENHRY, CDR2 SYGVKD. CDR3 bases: TGTGCCATCAGTGATACCGGGACAGGGATATATGGCTACACCTTC. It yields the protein CAISDTGTGIYGYTF.

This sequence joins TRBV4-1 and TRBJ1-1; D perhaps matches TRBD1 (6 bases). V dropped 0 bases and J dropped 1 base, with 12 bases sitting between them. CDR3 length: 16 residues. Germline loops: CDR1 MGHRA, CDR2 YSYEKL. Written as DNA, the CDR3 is TGCGCCAGCAGCCAAGATCTCCAACAGGGGAACACTGAAGCTTTCTTT. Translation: CASSQDLQQGNTEAFF.

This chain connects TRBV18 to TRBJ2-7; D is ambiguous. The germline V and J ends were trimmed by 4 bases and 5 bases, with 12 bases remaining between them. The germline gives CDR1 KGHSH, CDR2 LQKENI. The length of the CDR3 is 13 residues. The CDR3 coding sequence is TGTGCCAGCTCACTTACGAACTTTAACGAGCAGTACTTC. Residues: CASSLTNFNEQYF.

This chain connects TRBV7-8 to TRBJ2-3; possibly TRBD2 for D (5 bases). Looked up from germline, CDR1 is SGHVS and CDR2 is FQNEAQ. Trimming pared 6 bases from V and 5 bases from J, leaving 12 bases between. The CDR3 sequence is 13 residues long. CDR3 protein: CASRDWTEDTQYF. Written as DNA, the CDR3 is TGTGCCAGCAGAGACTGGACTGAAGATACGCAGTATTTT.

The CDR3 region is CAWSLAVTTYEQYF. The CDR3, as DNA: TGTGCCTGGAGTCTTGCGGTTACCACCTACGAGCAGTACTTC. This chain uses TRBV30 with TRBJ2-7; D is uncertain. Germline V gene lookup returns CDR1 GTSNPN and CDR2 SVGIG (reference sequence). V was shortened by 2 bases and J by 2 bases, with 13 bases between the two germline ends. This CDR3 has 14 amino acids.

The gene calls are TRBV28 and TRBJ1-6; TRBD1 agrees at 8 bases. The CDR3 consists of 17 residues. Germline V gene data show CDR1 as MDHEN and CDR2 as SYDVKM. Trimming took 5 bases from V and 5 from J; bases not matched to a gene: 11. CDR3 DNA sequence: TGTGCCAGCAGTCCTTTTAGGACAGGGCTGGATAATTCACCCCTCCACTTT. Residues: CASSPFRTGLDNSPLHF.

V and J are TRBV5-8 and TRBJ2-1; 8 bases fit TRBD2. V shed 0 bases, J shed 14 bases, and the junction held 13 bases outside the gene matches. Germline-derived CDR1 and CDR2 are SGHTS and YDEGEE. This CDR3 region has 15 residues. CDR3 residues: CASSLAMGAGGREFF. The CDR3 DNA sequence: TGTGCCAGCAGCTTGGCCATGGGGGCGGGGGGCCGTGAGTTCTTC.